The TCR beta chain under discussion was sequenced for a study of blood T cell repertoires in COVID-19. Study-wide background: The samples span acute and convalescent COVID-19 from the United States, Italy and Spain. PBMCs, B-cell-depleted T cells, or T cells were the source of the cDNA or gDNA that made up the material.

Source study methods: Counts of nucleated cells, estimated from reference gene primer amplification, were obtained. Generated by immunoSEQ multiplex PCR, the TCRdb table keeps only in-frame clones and is missing some. V, J and clone size are those of that table, while D and trimming were read from the DNA. This table has 150,000 to 200,000 clones, around 86% appearing once. This clone was counted once. This sequence originates from a man between 65 and 85 years old who had recovered from COVID-19. Input material: peripheral blood.

Here the CDR3 reads CASSLQEGAYGYTF. DNA for the CDR3: TGTGCCAGTAGTCTCCAGGAGGGGGCCTATGGCTACACCTTC. This chain joins TRBV19 and TRBJ1-2, with TRBD1 matching 7 bases. CDR3 size: 14 residues. With 5 bases clipped from V and 4 bases from J, the junction kept 7 bases outside the gene matches. The germline V gene has CDR1 LNHDA and CDR2 SQIVND (reference sequence).